The present entry profiles one T cell receptor beta chain with its context. The antigen it binds to is not known. Nothing much larger sits one base from this clone, and base qualities are not available. This entry is derived from a study of shared clonotypes between healthy human individuals (dated by TCRdb to about 2020). The study in broad terms: Two women and a few men aged 18 to 49 years were included in the cohort. Blood TCR repertoires of roughly five healthy adults were deeply sequenced to estimate repertoire size and the extent of clonotype sharing between individuals. To increase sequencing depth and limit assay-specific biases, different laboratories used diverse techniques to prepare libraries and sequence TCR repertoires. Per donor, three plates each were used for CD4 naive and CD4 memory, two for CD8 naive, and one for CD8 memory. Per donor, leukapheresis produced somewhere between about 0.9 and 9 billion PBMCs.

Overall study outcomes, separate from this receptor: Sampling was restricted to blood, and TCR repertoires in tissue are likely to differ from TCR repertoires in blood. Incomplete sequencing was indicated by rarefaction of sorted-subset datasets, despite the large sequencing depth. Based on pairwise subsampling, the degree of clonotype sharing among donors was expected to be affected by sequencing depth. Naive subsets generally had larger estimated clonotype richness than memory subsets did. The genetic and exposure-history diversity represented was limited by the small number of donors. Compared with non-shared clonotypes, clonotypes shared by all four sorted-subset donors had higher generation probabilities. When a handful of donors were compared, the shared fraction of clonotypes was around 5.1% for naive CD4, about 4% for naive CD8, 2% to 2.5% for memory CD4, and 0.4% for memory CD8.

From the germline V gene, CDR1 is SGDLS and CDR2 is YYNGEE. V is cut back by 4 bases and J by 6 bases, with 14 bases in the junction unmatched. The CDR3 contains 16 residues, cysteine and phenylalanine counted. This entry keeps only the CDR3 DNA: 48 bases, framed from base 1. For the CD8 naive samples, CD45RO-negative cells were positively selected for CCR7, yielding a CD45RA+CCR7+ population from which TemRA cells were excluded. Healthy HIV-negative adults with no recently reported acute infections or vaccinations were included as donors. Every donor was a Caucasian adult residing in Nashville, Tennessee, USA. Blood was collected by leukapheresis, and PBMCs were isolated by Ficoll-Histopaque density gradient centrifugation and then cryopreserved in liquid nitrogen vapor phase. Purity and quantity of every magnetically sorted T cell population were checked by analytical flow cytometry. Each sorted fraction had its genomic DNA isolated and then quantified by UV absorbance on a Nanodrop 2000c.

Using the deep immunoSEQ assay, multiplex PCR amplified TCR CDR3 regions from genomic DNA. For each cell subset, the extracted genomic DNA was distributed evenly across all wells of several immunoSEQ 96-well plates, and each plate served as one replicate. For sorted subsets, around 200 ng genomic DNA, equal to tens of thousands of T cell genomes, was loaded into each replicate PCR. Purified libraries were measured with a Qubit 3.0 fluorometer, size-checked on a Bioanalyzer 2100, and measured again with the KAPA Library Quantification kit. Each immunoSEQ 96-well plate was sequenced on its own single-read 150-cycle Illumina NextSeq 550 flow cell. Processing in the source paper ran as follows. The immunoSEQ output contained only junctional sequences without quality scores, so filtering could not match that applied to full-length reads. Sequences were annotated with PyIR, a Python wrapper for IgBLAST v1.9, and V/J genes and CDR3 were assigned using IMGT germline references. Reads were filtered out if the reads had weak V/J assignments (E-value above 1e-6), no CDR3, stop codons, out-of-frame junctions, or ambiguous translated residues. V3J clonotypes were defined as sequences sharing an identical inferred V gene, J gene, and CDR3 amino acid sequence. Percentage overlap between repertoires was calculated by dividing the number of shared unique clonotypes by the size of the smaller repertoire. Repertoire richness was assessed with RTK rarefaction, the Chao1 estimator, and Recon v2.1 estimates of unobserved clonotypes. OLGA was used to compute generation probabilities for all TCRbeta clonotypes that the gDNA method yielded from four donors. TCRdb took over this immuneACCESS table, retaining in-frame rearrangements with V and J assigned. Such tables are incomplete; in checked studies, under half of the missing clones stem from an unresolved V gene, and the remainder is unexplained. V, J and clone size are those of that table, while D and trimming were read from the DNA. The sample includes nearly 2 million clones, with roughly 95% observed a single time. The ten top clones hold approximately 1.2% of the sample.

The source of this sequence is a man aged 18 to 30 in good health. Recombination connected TRBV9 to TRBJ2-7, and 9 bases in between align with TRBD2. What was sequenced was naive CD8+ T cells sorted from blood. The cell subset or site label for this specimen denotes: CD45RA+CCR7+. The nucleotide sequence is TGTGCCAGCAGCCCCCTCTGGACTAGCGAGTACTCCGAGCAGTACTTC. Its protein product is CASSPLWTSEYSEQYF.